The 24 T cell receptor beta chains presented below share a single source sample, sequenced in a study of monozygotic twins with inflammatory bowel disease. No DNA is given; TCRdb re-called the 5' RACE reads and lists each CDR3 protein once. The table lists a few hundred thousand distinct CDR3 sequences. Sequenced sample: blood. The receptors here all came from a human donor with ulcerative colitis or Crohn's disease, or a healthy co-twin of an affected twin (not recorded which).

The rearrangement links TRBV18 to TRBJ2-6. CDR1 and CDR2 (germline): KGHSH, LQKENI. CDR3 length: 14 amino acids. CDR3 protein: CASSLEVGANVLTF.

The chain uses TRBV10-3 and TRBJ2-1; TCRdb lists TRBD2, though no DNA is available to test this call. Germline CDR1 reads ENHRY; CDR2 reads SYGVKD. The CDR3 consists of 16 residues. The CDR3 loop is CASGTSGRLFYNEQFF.

The V call is TRBV27, the J call TRBJ2-3; TCRdb's D call, TRBD2, is unchecked because there is no DNA. Germline V CDR1 and CDR2: MNHEY, SMNVEV (reference sequence). The CDR3 spans 16 residues. The CDR3 here is CASSITSGGLTDTQYF.

The V call is TRBV5-4, the J call TRBJ2-7. CDR3 size: 14 residues. Germline V gene lookup returns CDR1 SGHNT and CDR2 YYREEE (reference sequence). CDR3 sequence reads: CASSLINRPYEQYF.

The genes are TRBV27 and TRBJ2-7; TCRdb's D gene call, TRBD1, goes unchecked for lack of DNA. Germline V CDR1 and CDR2: MNHEY, SMNVEV (reference sequence). The CDR3 extends over 14 amino acids. The CDR3 loop reads CASSSGHSAYEQYF.

CDR3 region: CASSLYQTLPEKLFF. This chain joins TRBV28 and TRBJ1-4. This CDR3 contains 15 residues. Germline CDR1 and CDR2: MDHEN and SYDVKM. Full variable domain (missing parts from reference TRBV28 and TRBJ1-4): DVKVTQSSRYLVKRTGEKVFLECVQDMDHENMFWYRQDPGLGLRLIYFSYDVKMKEKGDIPEGYSVSREKKERFSLILESASTNQTSMYLCASSLYQTLPEKLFFGSGTQLSVL.

This sequence joins TRBV9 and TRBJ2-1; the TCRdb call, TRBD1, lacks DNA for checking. The CDR3 runs 14 residues. Germline V lookup: CDR1 SGDLS, CDR2 YYNGEE. The CDR3 is CASKGGTIGDEQFF.

The rearrangement uses TRBV25-1 and TRBJ1-5; TCRdb returns TRBD1, unconfirmable since there is no DNA. Germline V gene sequence: CDR1 MGHDK, CDR2 SYGVNS. The CDR3 contains 14 residues. The CDR3 loop is CASSDTGFGQPQHF.

The chain joins TRBV4-1 to TRBJ1-5; TCRdb indicates TRBD1, and absent DNA this call remains unverified. CDR1 is MGHRA and CDR2 is YSYEKL in the germline V gene. The CDR3 sequence is 17 residues long. The CDR3 sequence is CASSQDRGQGLHQPQHF.

This rearrangement joins TRBV4-3 to TRBJ2-1. The CDR3 totals 15 residues. From germline, CDR1 is LGHNA and CDR2 YSLEER. This chain's CDR3 is CASSQGRGVYNEQFF.

The chain employs TRBV2 and TRBJ2-5; TCRdb outputs TRBD2, but without DNA this stays unchecked. The CDR3 is 13 residues long. In germline, CDR1 is SNHLY, CDR2 FYNNEI. The chain's CDR3 is CASRTLVQETQYF.

The rearrangement joins TRBV28 to TRBJ2-2; the TRBD2 assignment by TCRdb is unverifiable without DNA. Per the germline V gene, CDR1 is MDHEN and CDR2 is SYDVKM. The CDR3 consists of 13 residues. The CDR3 reads CASTTLDTGELFF.

The V call is TRBV5-1, the J call TRBJ2-5; the D gene TCRdb calls, TRBD2, cannot be checked with no DNA. The CDR3 is 16 amino acids. Germline V lookup: CDR1 SGHRS, CDR2 YFSETQ. The CDR3 sequence: CASRSGTSGYQETQYF.

The chain employs TRBV19 and TRBJ2-7; TCRdb lists TRBD2, though no DNA is available to test this call. CDR1 LNHDA and CDR2 SQIVND come from the germline V gene (reference sequence). CDR3 length: 16 residues. CDR3: CASSPGLAGISYEQYF.

The genes are TRBV29-1 and TRBJ1-2. The V gene's germline CDR1 is SQVTM and CDR2 ANQGSEA. The CDR3 sequence is 12 residues long. The CDR3 sequence: CSGVDGTYGYTF.

The rearrangement links TRBV28 to TRBJ2-3; TCRdb's D call of TRBD1 is untestable without DNA. Germline-derived CDR1 and CDR2 are MDHEN and SYDVKM. The CDR3 totals 12 residues. CDR3 protein: CASSLRGHTQYF.

The CDR3 loop is CASSSADRGQVFF. This sequence joins TRBV11-2 and TRBJ1-1; the D gene TCRdb calls, TRBD1, cannot be checked with no DNA. The CDR3 is made up of 13 amino acids. The germline gives CDR1 SGHAT, CDR2 FQNNGV. The variable domain in full, with the rest retrieved from reference TRBV11-2 and TRBJ1-1, is EAGVAQSPRYKIIEKRQSVAFWCNPISGHATLYWYQQILGQGPKLLIQFQNNGVVDDSQLPKDRFSAERLKGVDSTLKIQPAKLEDSAVYLCASSSADRGQVFFGQGTRLTVV.

This chain links TRBV6-2 or TRBV6-3 with TRBJ2-7; checking the TCRdb D call of TRBD2 is not possible without DNA. The CDR3 has 16 residues. CDR1 is MNHEY, CDR2 SVGEGT, per germline. The CDR3 protein is CASSRPSSLANYEQYF.

This chain uses TRBV12-3 or TRBV12-4 with TRBJ2-3. The CDR3 has 16 amino acids. CDR3 sequence: CASSVALATSTDTQYF.

The chain recombines TRBV5-4 with TRBJ2-5; TCRdb returns TRBD2, unconfirmable since there is no DNA. CDR1 and CDR2 from the germline V gene are SGHNT and YYREEE (reference sequence). The CDR3 is made up of 14 amino acids. The CDR3: CASSLSDSKETQYF.

The rearrangement uses TRBV7-2 and TRBJ2-3. CDR1 and CDR2 from the germline V gene are SGHTA and FQGNSA. The CDR3 loop spans 16 amino acids. The CDR3 region is CASSLPVLGNTDTQYF.

The chain combines TRBV7-2 with TRBJ2-3; TCRdb's assignment of TRBD2 cannot be checked, as there is no DNA. This CDR3 has 16 amino acids. Germline CDR1 reads SGHTA; CDR2 reads FQGNSA. Here the CDR3 reads CASSRTGLAGVGTQYF.

V gene TRBV29-1 combines with J gene TRBJ2-7. The CDR3 is 14 residues long. Germline V gene lookup returns CDR1 SQVTM and CDR2 ANQGSEA. The CDR3 reads CSVEDHKGSYEQYF.

This chain connects TRBV19 to TRBJ2-5. Per germline, CDR1 LNHDA and CDR2 SQIVND (reference sequence). The CDR3 runs 14 residues. The CDR3 is CASSMGTLKETQYF.